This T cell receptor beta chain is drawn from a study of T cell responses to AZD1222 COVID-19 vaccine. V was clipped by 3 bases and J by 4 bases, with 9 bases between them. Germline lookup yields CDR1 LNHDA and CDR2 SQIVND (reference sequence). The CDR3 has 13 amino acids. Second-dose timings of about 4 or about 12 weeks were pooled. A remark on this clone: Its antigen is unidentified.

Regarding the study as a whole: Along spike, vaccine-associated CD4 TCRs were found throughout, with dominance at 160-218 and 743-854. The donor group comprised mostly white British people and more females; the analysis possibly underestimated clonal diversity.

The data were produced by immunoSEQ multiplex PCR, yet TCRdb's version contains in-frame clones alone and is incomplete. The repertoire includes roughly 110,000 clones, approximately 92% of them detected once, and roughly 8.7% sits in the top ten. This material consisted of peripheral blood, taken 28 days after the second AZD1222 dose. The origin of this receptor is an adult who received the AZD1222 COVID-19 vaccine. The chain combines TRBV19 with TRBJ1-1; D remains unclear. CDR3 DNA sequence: TGTGCCAGTAGTATTACGAAGGGCACTGAAGCTTTCTTT. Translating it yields CASSITKGTEAFF.